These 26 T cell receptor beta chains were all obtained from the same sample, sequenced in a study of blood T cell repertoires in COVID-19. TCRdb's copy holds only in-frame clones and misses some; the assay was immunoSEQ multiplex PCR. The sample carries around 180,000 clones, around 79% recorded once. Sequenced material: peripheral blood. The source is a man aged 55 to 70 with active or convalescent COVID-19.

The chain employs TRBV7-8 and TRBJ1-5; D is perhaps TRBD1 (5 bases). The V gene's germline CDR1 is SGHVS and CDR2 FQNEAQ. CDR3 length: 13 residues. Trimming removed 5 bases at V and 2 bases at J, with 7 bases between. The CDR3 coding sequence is TGTGCCAGCAGCCCACAGGGCAATCAGCCCCAGCATTTT. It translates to CASSPQGNQPQHF.

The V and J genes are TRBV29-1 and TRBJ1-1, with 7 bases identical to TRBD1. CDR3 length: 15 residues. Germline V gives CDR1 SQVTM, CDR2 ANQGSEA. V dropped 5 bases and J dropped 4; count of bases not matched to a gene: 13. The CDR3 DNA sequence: TGCAGCGTTACGTTATACACAGGGGAGATCACTGAAGCTTTCTTT. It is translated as CSVTLYTGEITEAFF.

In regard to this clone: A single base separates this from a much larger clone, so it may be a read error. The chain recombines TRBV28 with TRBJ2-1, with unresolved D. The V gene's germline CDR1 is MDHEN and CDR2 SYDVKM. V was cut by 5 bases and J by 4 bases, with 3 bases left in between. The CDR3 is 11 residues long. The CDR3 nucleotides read TGTGCCAGCAGTCCGTACAATGAGCAGTTCTTC. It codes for CASSPYNEQFF.

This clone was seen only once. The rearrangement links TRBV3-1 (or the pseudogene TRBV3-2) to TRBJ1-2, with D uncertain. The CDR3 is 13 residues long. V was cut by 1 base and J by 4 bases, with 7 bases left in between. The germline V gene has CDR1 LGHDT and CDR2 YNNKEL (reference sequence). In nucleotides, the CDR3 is TGTGCCAGCAGCCAAGGAACAGTCTATGGCTACACCTTC. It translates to CASSQGTVYGYTF.

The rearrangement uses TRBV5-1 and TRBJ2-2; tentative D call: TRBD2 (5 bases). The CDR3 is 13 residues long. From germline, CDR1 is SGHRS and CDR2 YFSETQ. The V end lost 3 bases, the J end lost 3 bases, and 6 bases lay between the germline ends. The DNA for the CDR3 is TGCGCCAGCAGCTGGGGAGACACCGGGGAGCTGTTTTTT. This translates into CASSWGDTGELFF. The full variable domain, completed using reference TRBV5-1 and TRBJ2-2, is KAGVTQTPRYLIKTRGQQVTLSCSPISGHRSVSWYQQTPGQGLQFLFEYFSETQRNKGNFPGRFSGRQFSNSRSEMNVSTLELGDSALYLCASSWGDTGELFFGEGSRLTVL.

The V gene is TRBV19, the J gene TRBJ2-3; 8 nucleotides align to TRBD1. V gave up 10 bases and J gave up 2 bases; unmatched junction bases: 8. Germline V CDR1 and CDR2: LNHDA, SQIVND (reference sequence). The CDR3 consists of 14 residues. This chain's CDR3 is CATEDRVNTDTQYF. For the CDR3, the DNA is TGTGCCACCGAGGACAGGGTAAACACAGATACGCAGTATTTT.

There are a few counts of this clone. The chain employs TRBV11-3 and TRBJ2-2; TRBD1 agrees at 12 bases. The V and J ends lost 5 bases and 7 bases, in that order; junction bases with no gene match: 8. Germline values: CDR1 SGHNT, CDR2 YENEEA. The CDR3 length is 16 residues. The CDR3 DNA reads TGTGCCAGCAGCCCAAGAGGGACAGGGGGCGGCGGGGAGCTGTTTTTT. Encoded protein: CASSPRGTGGGGELFF.

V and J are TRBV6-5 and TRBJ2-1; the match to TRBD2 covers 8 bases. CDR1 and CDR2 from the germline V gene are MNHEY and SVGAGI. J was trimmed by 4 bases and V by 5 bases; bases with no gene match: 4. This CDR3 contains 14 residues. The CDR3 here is CASSPLAEYNEQFF. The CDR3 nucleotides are TGTGCCAGCAGTCCACTAGCGGAATACAATGAGCAGTTCTTC.

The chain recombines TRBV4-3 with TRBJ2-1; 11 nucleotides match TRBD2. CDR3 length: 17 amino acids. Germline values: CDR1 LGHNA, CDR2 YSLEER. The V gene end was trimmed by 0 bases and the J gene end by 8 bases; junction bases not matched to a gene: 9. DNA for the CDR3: TGCGCCAGCAGCCAAGATCTAACTAGCGGGAGTCAGGATGAGCAGTTCTTC. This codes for CASSQDLTSGSQDEQFF.

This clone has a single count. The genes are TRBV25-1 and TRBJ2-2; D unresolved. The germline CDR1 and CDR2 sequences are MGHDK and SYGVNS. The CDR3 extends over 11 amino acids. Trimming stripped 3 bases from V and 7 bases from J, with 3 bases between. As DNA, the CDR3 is TGTGCCAGCAGTGACGGCGGGGAGCTGTTTTTT. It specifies CASSDGGELFF.

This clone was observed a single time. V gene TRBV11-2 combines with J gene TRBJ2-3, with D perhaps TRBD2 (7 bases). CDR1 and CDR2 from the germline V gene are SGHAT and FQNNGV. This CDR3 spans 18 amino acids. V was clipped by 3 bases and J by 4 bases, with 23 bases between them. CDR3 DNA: TGTGCCAGCAGCTTCCCTTTGGATGGGGAGGGGGGGGCAGATACGCAGTATTTT. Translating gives CASSFPLDGEGGADTQYF.

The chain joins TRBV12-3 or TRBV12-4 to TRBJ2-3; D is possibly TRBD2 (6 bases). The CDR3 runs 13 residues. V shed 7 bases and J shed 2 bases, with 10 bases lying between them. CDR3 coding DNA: TGTGCCAGCATGGAGGGAGTCACAGATACGCAGTATTTT. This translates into CASMEGVTDTQYF.

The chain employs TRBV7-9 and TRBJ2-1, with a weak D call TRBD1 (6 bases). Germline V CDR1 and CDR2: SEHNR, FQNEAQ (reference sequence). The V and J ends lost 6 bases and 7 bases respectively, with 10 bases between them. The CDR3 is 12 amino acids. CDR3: CASRDSRNEQFF. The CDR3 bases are TGTGCCAGCAGGGACAGCCGGAATGAGCAGTTCTTC.

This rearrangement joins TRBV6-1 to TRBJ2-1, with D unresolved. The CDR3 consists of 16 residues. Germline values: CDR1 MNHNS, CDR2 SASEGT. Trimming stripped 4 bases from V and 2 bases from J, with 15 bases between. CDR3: CASSVVSVRAYNEQFF. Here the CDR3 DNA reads TGTGCCAGCAGTGTGGTATCCGTTCGGGCCTACAATGAGCAGTTCTTC.

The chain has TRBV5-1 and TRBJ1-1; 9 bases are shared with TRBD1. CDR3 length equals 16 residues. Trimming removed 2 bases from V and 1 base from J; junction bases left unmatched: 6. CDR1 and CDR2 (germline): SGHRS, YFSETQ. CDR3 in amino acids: CASSFALDRGNTEAFF. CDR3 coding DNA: TGCGCCAGCAGCTTTGCATTGGACAGGGGGAACACTGAAGCTTTCTTT.

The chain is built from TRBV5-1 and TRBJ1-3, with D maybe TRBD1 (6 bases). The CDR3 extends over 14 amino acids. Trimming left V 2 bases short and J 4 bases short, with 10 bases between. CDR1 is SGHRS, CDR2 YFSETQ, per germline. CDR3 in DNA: TGCGCCAGCAGCTTTTTGGGACAAGGAAACACCATATATTTT. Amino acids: CASSFLGQGNTIYF.

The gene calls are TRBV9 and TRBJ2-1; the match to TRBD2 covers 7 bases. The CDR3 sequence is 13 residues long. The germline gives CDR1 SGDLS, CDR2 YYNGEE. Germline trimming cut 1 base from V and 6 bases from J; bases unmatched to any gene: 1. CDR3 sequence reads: CASSVWGGNEQFF. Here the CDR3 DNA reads TGTGCCAGCAGCGTATGGGGGGGCAATGAGCAGTTCTTC.

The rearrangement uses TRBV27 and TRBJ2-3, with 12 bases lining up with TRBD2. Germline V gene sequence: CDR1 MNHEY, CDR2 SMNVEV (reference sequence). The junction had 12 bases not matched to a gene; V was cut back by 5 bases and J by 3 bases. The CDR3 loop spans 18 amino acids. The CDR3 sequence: CASSPWTSGITATDTQYF. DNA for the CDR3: TGTGCCAGCAGTCCATGGACTAGCGGGATAACAGCTACAGATACGCAGTATTTT.

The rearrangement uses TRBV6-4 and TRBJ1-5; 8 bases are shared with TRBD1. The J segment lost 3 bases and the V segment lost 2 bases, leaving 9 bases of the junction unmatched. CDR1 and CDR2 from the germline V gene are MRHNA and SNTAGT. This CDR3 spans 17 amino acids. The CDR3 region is CASSDHFLGQVNQPQHF. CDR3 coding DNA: TGTGCCAGCAGTGACCATTTCTTGGGACAGGTCAATCAGCCCCAGCATTTT.

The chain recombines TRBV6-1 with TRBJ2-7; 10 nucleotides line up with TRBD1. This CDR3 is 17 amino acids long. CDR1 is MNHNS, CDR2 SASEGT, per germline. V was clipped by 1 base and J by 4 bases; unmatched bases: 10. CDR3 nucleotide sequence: TGTGCCAGCAGTGAAGGGACCCCCGGGACAGGGGCATACGAGCAGTACTTC. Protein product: CASSEGTPGTGAYEQYF.

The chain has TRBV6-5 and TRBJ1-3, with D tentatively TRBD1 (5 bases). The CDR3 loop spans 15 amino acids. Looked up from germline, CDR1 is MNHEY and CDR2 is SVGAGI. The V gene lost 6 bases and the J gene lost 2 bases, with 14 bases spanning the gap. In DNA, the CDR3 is TGTGCCAGCAGCGTACGGGGAGGGGCTGGAAACACCATATATTTT. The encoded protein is CASSVRGGAGNTIYF.

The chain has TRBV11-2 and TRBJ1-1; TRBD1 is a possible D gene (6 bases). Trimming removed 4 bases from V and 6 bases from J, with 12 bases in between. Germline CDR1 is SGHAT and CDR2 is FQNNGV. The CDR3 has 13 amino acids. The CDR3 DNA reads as TGTGCCAGCAGCTGGAACAGGGTGGCTGAAGCTTTCTTT. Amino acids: CASSWNRVAEAFF.

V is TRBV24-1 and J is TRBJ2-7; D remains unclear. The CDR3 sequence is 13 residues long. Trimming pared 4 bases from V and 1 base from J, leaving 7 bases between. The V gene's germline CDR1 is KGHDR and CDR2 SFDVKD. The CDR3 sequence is CATSEGRSYEQYF. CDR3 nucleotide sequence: TGTGCCACCAGTGAAGGCAGGTCCTACGAGCAGTACTTC.

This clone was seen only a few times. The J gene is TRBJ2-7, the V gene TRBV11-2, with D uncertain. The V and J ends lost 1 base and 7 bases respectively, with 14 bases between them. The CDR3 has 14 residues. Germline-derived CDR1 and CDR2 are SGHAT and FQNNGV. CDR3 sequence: CASSLARQIGEQYF. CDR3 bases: TGTGCCAGCAGCTTAGCTAGGCAGATCGGAGAGCAGTACTTC.

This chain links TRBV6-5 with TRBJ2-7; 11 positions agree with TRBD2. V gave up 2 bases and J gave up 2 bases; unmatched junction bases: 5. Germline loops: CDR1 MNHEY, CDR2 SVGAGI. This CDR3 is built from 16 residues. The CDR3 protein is CASSYPGLAGTYEQYF. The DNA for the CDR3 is TGTGCCAGCAGTTACCCCGGACTAGCGGGTACCTACGAGCAGTACTTC.

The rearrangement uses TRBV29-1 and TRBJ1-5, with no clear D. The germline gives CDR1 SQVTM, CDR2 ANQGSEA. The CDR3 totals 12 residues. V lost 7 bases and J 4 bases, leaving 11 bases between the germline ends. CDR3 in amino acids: CSATGNNQPQHF. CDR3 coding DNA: TGCAGCGCGACGGGAAATAATCAGCCCCAGCATTTT.